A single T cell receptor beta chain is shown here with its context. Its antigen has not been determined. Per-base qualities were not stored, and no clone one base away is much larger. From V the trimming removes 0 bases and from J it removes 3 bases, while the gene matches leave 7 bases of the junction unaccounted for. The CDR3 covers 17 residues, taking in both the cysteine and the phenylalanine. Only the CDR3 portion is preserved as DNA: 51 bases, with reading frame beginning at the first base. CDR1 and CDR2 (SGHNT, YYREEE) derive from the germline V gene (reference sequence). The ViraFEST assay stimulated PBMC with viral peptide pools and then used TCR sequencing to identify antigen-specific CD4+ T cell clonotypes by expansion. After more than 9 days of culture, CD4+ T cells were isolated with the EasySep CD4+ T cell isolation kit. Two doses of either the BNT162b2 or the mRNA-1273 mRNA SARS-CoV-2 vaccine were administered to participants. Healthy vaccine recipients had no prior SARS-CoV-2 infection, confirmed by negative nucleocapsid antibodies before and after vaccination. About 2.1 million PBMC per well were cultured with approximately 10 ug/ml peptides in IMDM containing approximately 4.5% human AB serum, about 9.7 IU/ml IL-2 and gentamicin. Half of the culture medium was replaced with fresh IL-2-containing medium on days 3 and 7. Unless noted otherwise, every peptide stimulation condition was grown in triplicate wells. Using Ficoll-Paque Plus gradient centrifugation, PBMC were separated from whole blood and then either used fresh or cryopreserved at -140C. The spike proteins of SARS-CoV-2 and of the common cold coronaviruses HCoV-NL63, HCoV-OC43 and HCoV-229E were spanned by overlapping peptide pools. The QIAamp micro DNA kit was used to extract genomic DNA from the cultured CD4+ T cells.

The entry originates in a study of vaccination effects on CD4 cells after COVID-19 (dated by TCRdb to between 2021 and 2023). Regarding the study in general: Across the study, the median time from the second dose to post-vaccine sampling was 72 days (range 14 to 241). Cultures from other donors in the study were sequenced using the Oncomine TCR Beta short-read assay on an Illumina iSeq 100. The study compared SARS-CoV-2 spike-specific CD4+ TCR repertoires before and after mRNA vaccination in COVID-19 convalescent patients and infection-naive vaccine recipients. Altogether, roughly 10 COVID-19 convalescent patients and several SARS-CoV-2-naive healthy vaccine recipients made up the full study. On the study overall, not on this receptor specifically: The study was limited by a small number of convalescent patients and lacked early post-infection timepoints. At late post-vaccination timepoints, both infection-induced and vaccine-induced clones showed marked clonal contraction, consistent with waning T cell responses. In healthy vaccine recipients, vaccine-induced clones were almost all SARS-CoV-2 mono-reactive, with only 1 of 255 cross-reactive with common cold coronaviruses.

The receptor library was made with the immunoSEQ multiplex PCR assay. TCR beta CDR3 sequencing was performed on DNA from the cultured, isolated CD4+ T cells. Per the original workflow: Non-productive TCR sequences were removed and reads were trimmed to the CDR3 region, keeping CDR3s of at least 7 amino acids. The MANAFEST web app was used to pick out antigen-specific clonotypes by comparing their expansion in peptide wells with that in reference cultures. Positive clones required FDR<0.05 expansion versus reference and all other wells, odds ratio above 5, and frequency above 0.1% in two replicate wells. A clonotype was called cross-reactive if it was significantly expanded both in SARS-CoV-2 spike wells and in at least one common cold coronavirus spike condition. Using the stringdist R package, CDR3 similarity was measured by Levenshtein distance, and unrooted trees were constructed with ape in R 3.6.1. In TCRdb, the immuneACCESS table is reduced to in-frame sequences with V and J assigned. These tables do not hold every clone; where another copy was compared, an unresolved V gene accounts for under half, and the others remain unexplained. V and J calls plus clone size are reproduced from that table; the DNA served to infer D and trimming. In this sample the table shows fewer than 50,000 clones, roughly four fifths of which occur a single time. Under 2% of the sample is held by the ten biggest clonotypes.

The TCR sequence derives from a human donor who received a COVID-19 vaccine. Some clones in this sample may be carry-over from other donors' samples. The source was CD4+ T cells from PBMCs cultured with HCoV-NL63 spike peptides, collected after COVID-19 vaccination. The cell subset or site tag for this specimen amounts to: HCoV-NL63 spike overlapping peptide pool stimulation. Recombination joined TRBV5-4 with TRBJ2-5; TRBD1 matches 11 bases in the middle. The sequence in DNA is TGTGCCAGCAGCTTGGGACCGGGACAGGGGGGGGAAGAGACCCAGTACTTC. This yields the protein CASSLGPGQGGEETQYF.